This TCR beta chain was captured by sequencing in a study of T cells after posttransplantation cyclophosphamide. Study conclusions and caveats: TRB clonality was highly associated with recipient CMV seropositivity and reactivation.

The CDR3 spans 15 residues. V was cut by 1 base and J by 5 bases, with 14 bases left in between. The germline gives CDR1 LNHNV, CDR2 YYDKDF (reference sequence). The repertoire was sequenced with immunoSEQ multiplex PCR; TCRdb's copy has only in-frame clones and lacks some. The sample lists roughly 9,800 clones, roughly 80% occurring once. A marrow graft followed busulfan-fludarabine conditioning, with cyclophosphamide on days +3 and +4. In the case of this clone: Its matching antigen is unknown.

The clonotype was recovered from a female patient aged 40-50 years who received an allogeneic stem cell transplant from a related donor, was CMV-positive, and had no GVHD. The T cells may come from the graft donor. This chain joins TRBV15 and TRBJ2-5; maybe TRBD1 (6 bases). Sequencing used PBMCs, obtained 1,700 to 2,000 days after a stem cell transplant with posttransplant cyclophosphamide. The CDR3 nucleotides are TGTGCCACCAGCAGAGCTTCAGGGGATTGGGAGACCCAGTACTTC. Its protein is CATSRASGDWETQYF. Filled out from reference TRBV15 and TRBJ2-5, the complete variable domain reads DAMVIQNPRYQVTQFGKPVTLSCSQTLNHNVMYWYQQKSSQAPKLLFHYYDKDFNNEADTPDNFQSRRPNTSFCFLDIRSPGLGDTAMYLCATSRASGDWETQYFGPGTRLLVL.